This T cell receptor beta chain appears in the sequencing data of a study of siplizumab effects on memory and regulatory T cells. Sequencing used immunoSEQ multiplex PCR; TCRdb keeps in-frame clones, though not all of them. The data contain some 100,000 clones, 90% to 95% of them seen just once; the ten biggest clones take up around 0.68%. As for this clone: Antigen unknown. The junction shows a germline mismatch at one end, possibly a read error.

Study results and limitations: Versus over 25% in controls, the mappable alloreactive CD4+ clones averaged approximately 64% Treg-derived with siplizumab. The naive T cell population seemed more diverse than memory cells and seemed a major contributor to the alloresponse. Roughly 80-95% of proliferating CD4+ or CD8+ clones defied assignment to a naive or memory phenotype.

The CDR3 consists of 17 residues. Looked up from germline, CDR1 is SEHNR and CDR2 is FQNEAQ (reference sequence). The sequence derives from a human donor in good health. The sequenced sample consisted of Tregs sorted from blood. V and J are TRBV7-9 and TRBJ1-3; D is ambiguous. The CDR3 coding sequence is TGTGCCAGCAGCTCTAGACCCCGGCGGGTGTCTGTAAACACCATATATTTT. This sequence encodes CASSSRPRRVSVNTIYF.